This T cell receptor (beta chain) was sequenced in a study of vaccination effects on CD4 cells after COVID-19. Study information: A couple of convalescent donors provided samples 16 days and one week before vaccination.

Points on this clone: The antigen is undetermined.

Clones were sequenced by immunoSEQ multiplex PCR, and TCRdb holds only the in-frame ones, with some missing. The sample has 35,000 to 55,000 clones, roughly 65% seen once; the top ten hold under 35%. In the ViraFEST assay, antigen-specific CD4+ clonotypes were identified by expansion after peptide-pool stimulation. It was after 10 days of culture that CD4+ T cells were isolated. Sometime from March through December 2020, the person acquired a SARS-CoV-2 infection that PCR confirmed. Source: CD4+ T cells from PBMCs cultured with a peptide pool, taken before COVID-19 vaccination. This clonotype was sampled from a human donor who had a prior SARS-CoV-2 infection.

The CDR3 sequence is CASSAPGQGKSGYTF. The CDR3 DNA reads as TGTGCCAGCAGCGCTCCGGGACAGGGGAAATCTGGCTACACCTTC. This sequence joins TRBV5-4 and TRBJ1-2, with 10 bases that match TRBD1. Germline loops: CDR1 SGHNT, CDR2 YYREEE (reference sequence). The CDR3 spans 15 residues. The ends lost 4 bases at V and 7 bases at J; junction bases unmatched: 10.